This entry is about one T cell receptor beta chain. Its antigen is unidentified. Generated by immunoSEQ multiplex PCR, the TCRdb table keeps only in-frame clones and is missing some. The sample consists of roughly 80,000 clones, 75% to 95% of them appearing once. These data are taken from a study of Tregs in tolerant kidney transplant recipients. Study conclusions and caveats: Tolerant patients' donor-specific Tregs expanded beyond overall Tregs, suggesting antigen-driven growth. Nucleotide sequences could not be compared across some patients' samples due to primer changes. Biological reproducibility was not directly addressed, but technical replication error appeared minimal. Few patients were studied, so findings need validation in larger groups.

The CDR3 consists of 14 residues. Germline CDR1 SQVTM, CDR2 ANQGSEA. The ends lost 6 bases at V and 0 bases at J; junction bases unmatched: 7. Related graft donors supplied nonmyeloablative bone marrow transplants, and mixed chimerism was transient. The sample consisted of CD4+ T cells from blood (PBMCs), taken 24 months after the transplant. The sequence was collected from a human patient who received a combined kidney and bone marrow transplant. The graft donor may have given rise to some T cells. The chain links TRBV29-1 to TRBJ1-1, with 7 bases that match TRBD1. In nucleotides, the CDR3 is TGCAGCGTAAAGGGACAGCACATGAACACTGAAGCTTTCTTT. This sequence encodes CSVKGQHMNTEAFF.